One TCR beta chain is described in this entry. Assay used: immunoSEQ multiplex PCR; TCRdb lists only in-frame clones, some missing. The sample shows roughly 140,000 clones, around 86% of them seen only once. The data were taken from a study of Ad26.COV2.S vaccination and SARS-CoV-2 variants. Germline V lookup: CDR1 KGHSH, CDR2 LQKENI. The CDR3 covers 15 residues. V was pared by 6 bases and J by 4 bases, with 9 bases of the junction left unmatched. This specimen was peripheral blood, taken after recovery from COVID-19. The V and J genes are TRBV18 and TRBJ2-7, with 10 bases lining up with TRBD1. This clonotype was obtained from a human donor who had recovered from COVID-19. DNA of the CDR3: TGTGCCAGCTCCCGATTGGGACAGGGGATTTACGAGCAGTACTTC. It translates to CASSRLGQGIYEQYF.